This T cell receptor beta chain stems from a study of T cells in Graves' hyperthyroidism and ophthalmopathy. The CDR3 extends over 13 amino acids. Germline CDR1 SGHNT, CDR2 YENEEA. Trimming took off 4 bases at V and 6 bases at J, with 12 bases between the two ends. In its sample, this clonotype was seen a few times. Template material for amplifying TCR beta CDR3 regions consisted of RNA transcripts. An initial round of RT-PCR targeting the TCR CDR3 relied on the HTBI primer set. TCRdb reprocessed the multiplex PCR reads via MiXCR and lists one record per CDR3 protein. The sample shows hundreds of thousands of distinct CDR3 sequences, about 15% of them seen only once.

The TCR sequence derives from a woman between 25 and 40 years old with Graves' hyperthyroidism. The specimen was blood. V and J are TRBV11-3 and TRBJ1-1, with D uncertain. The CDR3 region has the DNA TGTGCCAGCAGCTCTGACCCCGGGGCTGAAGCTTTCTTT. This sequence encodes CASSSDPGAEAFF.